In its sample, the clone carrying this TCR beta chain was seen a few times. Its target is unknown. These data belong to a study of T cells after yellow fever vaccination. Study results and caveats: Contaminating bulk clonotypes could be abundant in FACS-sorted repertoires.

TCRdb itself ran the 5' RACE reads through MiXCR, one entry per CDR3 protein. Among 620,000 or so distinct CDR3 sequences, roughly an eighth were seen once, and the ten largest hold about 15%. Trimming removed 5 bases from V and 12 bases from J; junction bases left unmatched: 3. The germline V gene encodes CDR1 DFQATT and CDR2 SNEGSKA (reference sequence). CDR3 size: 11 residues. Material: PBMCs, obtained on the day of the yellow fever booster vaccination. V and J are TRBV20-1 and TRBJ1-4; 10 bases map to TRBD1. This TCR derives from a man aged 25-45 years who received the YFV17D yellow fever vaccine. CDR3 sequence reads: CSAPDRGQLFF. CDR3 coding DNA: TGCAGTGCTCCAGACAGGGGGCAACTGTTTTTT.